This T cell receptor beta chain was found in a study of T cells expressing NK-cell markers. Study-level findings and limits: Among CD8+ T cells from about six donors, dominant NKG2C+ clonotypes accounted for roughly 1.0-8%.

Concerning this clonotype: Its antigen is as yet unknown.

After re-calling the 5' RACE reads, TCRdb lists one entry per CDR3 protein, DNA absent. Across around 550,000 distinct CDR3 sequences, the top ten clones capture around 4% of the sample. The CDR3 has 16 residues. Germline V lookup: CDR1 ENHRY, CDR2 SYGVKD. Material: blood T cells: a sorted CD56 or NKG2C T cell subset, CD4+ or CD8+ T cells, or bulk PBMC T cells (not recorded which). This rearrangement joins TRBV10-3 to TRBJ2-7; TCRdb's D gene call, TRBD1, goes unchecked for lack of DNA. This clonotype was obtained from a man between 18 and 35 years old in good health. CDR3 loop: CAISESAGTGGREQYF.